This T cell receptor (beta chain) was found in a study of blood T cell repertoires in COVID-19. Study details: The United States, Italy and Spain supplied acute and convalescent COVID-19 samples. T cells, B-cell-depleted T cells, or PBMCs supplied cDNA or gDNA.

This CDR3 has 15 residues. Trimming pared 0 bases from V and 6 bases from J, leaving 12 bases between. In germline, CDR1 is LNHDA, CDR2 SQIVND (reference sequence). As processed by the authors: Cell counts per sample came from amplifying reference gene primers. The method was immunoSEQ multiplex PCR; TCRdb's version includes in-frame clones alone and lacks a portion of them. That table is the source of V, J and clone size, and D and trimming were worked out from the DNA. The sample shows approximately 110,000 clones, about 82% of them seen only once. This chain links TRBV19 with TRBJ1-5, with D tentatively TRBD1 (5 bases). This sequence originates from a human donor in a cohort sampled during active COVID-19. Sequenced sample: peripheral blood. CDR3 protein: CASSIDPGIGQPQHF. The DNA for the CDR3 is TGTGCCAGTAGTATAGACCCAGGGATAGGTCAGCCCCAGCATTTT.